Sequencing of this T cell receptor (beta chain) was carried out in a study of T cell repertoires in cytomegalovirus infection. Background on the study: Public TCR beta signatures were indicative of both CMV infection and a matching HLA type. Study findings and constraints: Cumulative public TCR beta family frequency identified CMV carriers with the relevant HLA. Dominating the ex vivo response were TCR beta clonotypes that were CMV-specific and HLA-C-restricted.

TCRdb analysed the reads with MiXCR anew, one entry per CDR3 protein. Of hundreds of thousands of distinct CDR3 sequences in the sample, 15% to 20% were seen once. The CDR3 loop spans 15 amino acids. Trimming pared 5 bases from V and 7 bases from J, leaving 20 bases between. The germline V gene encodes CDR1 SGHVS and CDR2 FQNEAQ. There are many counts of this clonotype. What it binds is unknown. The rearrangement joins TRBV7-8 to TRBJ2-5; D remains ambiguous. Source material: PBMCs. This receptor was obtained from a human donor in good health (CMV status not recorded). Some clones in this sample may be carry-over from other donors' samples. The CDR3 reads CASSPLVLDPGTQYF. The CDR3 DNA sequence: TGTGCCAGCAGCCCCTTAGTGTTGGACCCGGGGACCCAGTACTTC.